The clone carrying this T cell receptor beta chain was found many times. What it binds is unknown. Time point indicated: newly diagnosed GD, antithyroid drugs for less than 3 months. PBMC-extracted RNA yielded the TCR library. This sample is drawn from a study of regulatory T cells in long-lasting Graves disease. Study-wide points: There were preferences for TRBV28, TRBJ1-2 and TRBJ2-5 in persistent disease. TCR diversity was lower in persistent than newly diagnosed Graves' disease.

Germline V gene sequence: CDR1 SGHTA, CDR2 FQGNSA. V lost 5 bases to trimming and J lost 2 bases; unmatched junction nucleotides: 5. CDR3 length equals 15 residues. To make TCR beta libraries, researchers used iRepertoire HTBI primers and Arm-PCR of CDR3 regions. A single record per CDR3 protein comes from TCRdb applying MiXCR to the multiplex PCR reads. The sample includes hundreds of thousands of distinct CDR3 sequences, about 16% of them seen just once. The sample also formed part of further work on T cells in Graves' hyperthyroidism and ophthalmopathy. This second study says: TCR CDR3 regions were first amplified by RT-PCR with HTBI primers.

The specimen comprised peripheral blood mononuclear cells (PBMCs), sampled at new diagnosis, from a patient treated with antithyroid drugs. This chain links TRBV7-2 with TRBJ1-2; 10 bases match TRBD1. This TCR was sampled from a woman aged 30 to 39 with Graves disease. CDR3 amino acids: CASSAGQGGNYGYTF. DNA of the CDR3: TGTGCCAGCAGCGCTGGACAGGGGGGGAACTATGGCTACACCTTC.